This T cell receptor (beta chain) was captured by sequencing in a study of response to subunit inactivated influenza vaccine. The study's findings and limits: Few new T cells, the authors suggested, are recruited by each seasonal influenza vaccination.

V was shortened by 6 bases and J by 5 bases, with 14 bases between the two germline ends. The CDR3 is 14 amino acids. Germline V gene sequence: CDR1 LNHDA, CDR2 SQIVND (reference sequence). This clonotype has a handful of counts. Its antigen is unidentified. TCRdb reprocessed the RT-PCR reads with MiXCR, giving one entry per CDR3 protein. The profile covers around 650,000 distinct CDR3 sequences, with 15% to 17% appearing a single time and 11% taken by the ten largest. This specimen was PBMCs from blood, taken roughly 12 days after vaccination. This sequence joins TRBV19 and TRBJ2-4, with D possibly TRBD1 on 5 matching bases. This receptor was taken from a man aged 50-59 years who received an inactivated influenza vaccine. In DNA, the CDR3 is TGTGCCAGTAGCCGACAGTTCTACGAAAACATTCAGTACTTC. Protein: CASSRQFYENIQYF.